This note documents a single T cell receptor beta chain sequence. The data are from a study of tumor T cells in aggressive B-cell lymphoma. J lost 1 base, V lost 3 bases, and 6 bases had no gene match. The length of the CDR3 is 16 residues. Per germline, CDR1 LGHNA and CDR2 YSLEER. Here immunoSEQ multiplex PCR was the method, and the copy in TCRdb shows in-frame clones only, minus some. The sample contains some 9,500 clones, roughly 85% of which appear only once. The clonotype comes from an adult with diffuse large B cell lymphoma. Sample: tumor tissue. This chain connects TRBV4-3 to TRBJ2-7; 10 bases align to TRBD1. The CDR3 bases are TGCGCCAGCAGCCATTCCGGGACAGGGGAATCCTACGAGCAGTACTTC. Amino acid sequence: CASSHSGTGESYEQYF.